This T cell receptor (beta chain) appears in the sequencing data of a study of T cells in women clearing cervical HPV infection. Study-level background: Cases were women with histologically confirmed HPV16-related CIN3 or worse, including a couple of invasive cancers. With HLA typing for only a few women, HLA confounding remains possible. Study-level findings and limits: TRBV6-7 abundance was lower in cases than controls (0.11% versus 0.16%).

As for this clone: The target antigen is unknown. The observed sequence ends 3 residues before the CDR3 terminus, with the missing tail filled in from the germline J gene.

The table came from immunoSEQ multiplex PCR; TCRdb's copy has only in-frame clones and leaves some out. The table lists 40,000 or so clones, with 5.8% in the top ten. The V segment lost 6 bases and the J segment 4 bases; nucleotides outside the gene matches: 9. Per the germline V gene, CDR1 is MGHRA and CDR2 is YSYEKL. The CDR3 runs to 15 residues. The clonotype comes from a woman aged 18 to 75 with a cervical HPV16 infection that either progressed to CIN3+ or cleared (not recorded which). The rearrangement links TRBV4-1 to TRBJ1-5; TRBD1 matches at 7 bases. Sequencing was done on a sample of blood buffy coat. This CDR3 is CASSPDRVENQPQHF. The sequenced part of the CDR3 DNA is TGCGCCAGCAGTCCTGACAGGGTCGAGAATCAGCCC.